This entry lists 32 T cell receptor beta chains sequenced from one sample in a study of CD8 T cells in ankylosing spondylitis (dated by TCRdb to about 2017). Library method: 5' RACE. Sequencing was performed on an Illumina HiSeq 2500. Using fastp trimming at Q25 and MiXCR clonotype assembly, TCRdb reanalyzed the public sequencing data and kept in-frame beta chains. Rows merge per CDR3 protein into single entries with the most common DNA and genes. For this sample the table gives 69,000 or so distinct CDR3 sequences, of which about 5.2% were detected only once. The top ten constitute 2.2% of the sample. Sequencing was done on a sample of blood, either unsorted or a sorted T cell fraction (not recorded which). These receptor sequences come from a male donor with ankylosing spondylitis or in good health (not recorded which).

This clonotype was counted at least ten times. The rearrangement joins TRBV5-1 to TRBJ2-7; possibly TRBD1 or TRBD2 for D (6 bases each). This CDR3 is 15 amino acids long. V was trimmed by 0 bases and J by 2 bases, leaving 12 bases between them. Per germline, CDR1 SGHRS and CDR2 YFSETQ. The CDR3 nucleotides read TGCGCCAGCAGCTTGGCGGGGGACACTACCTACGAGCAGTACTTC. Translated: CASSLAGDTTYEQYF.

There are many counts of this clonotype. The rearrangement uses TRBV30 and TRBJ2-2; TRBD1 matches 9 bases. The CDR3 runs 15 residues. The V gene's germline CDR1 is GTSNPN and CDR2 SVGIG (reference sequence). V gave up 2 bases and J gave up 8 bases; unmatched junction bases: 9. CDR3 loop: CAWSPWTGELGELFF. The CDR3 DNA is TGTGCCTGGAGTCCCTGGACAGGGGAGTTAGGGGAGCTGTTTTTT.

In this sample, this clonotype turned up many times. The chain carries TRBV5-6 and TRBJ1-1; D uncertain. Germline CDR1 and CDR2: SGHDT and YYEEEE. CDR3 length: 13 residues. V lost 7 bases to trimming and J lost 0 bases, with 10 bases between them. The CDR3 DNA reads as TGTGCCAGCGGTAATTGGGTGAACACTGAAGCTTTCTTT. Translating gives CASGNWVNTEAFF.

In this sample, this clonotype turned up many times. This sequence joins TRBV20-1 and TRBJ2-7; a possible D gene is TRBD1 (6 bases). The length of the CDR3 is 12 residues. Germline V CDR1 and CDR2: DFQATT, SNEGSKA (reference sequence). The germline V and J ends were trimmed by 3 bases and 6 bases, with 12 bases remaining between them. CDR3 residues: CSASRTGTEQYF. The CDR3 coding sequence is TGCAGTGCTAGCCGTACAGGGACCGAGCAGTACTTC.

This clonotype was found many times. The gene calls are TRBV6-2 or TRBV6-3 and TRBJ1-1; weak D call: TRBD1 (6 bases). Germline V gene lookup returns CDR1 MNHEY and CDR2 SVGEGT. The CDR3 extends over 15 amino acids. V was shortened by 0 bases and J by 5 bases, with 13 bases between the two germline ends. The CDR3 sequence: CASSYSPQGRTEAFF. The CDR3 DNA is TGTGCCAGCAGTTACTCCCCTCAGGGGAGGACTGAAGCTTTCTTT.

This clonotype has ten or more counts. This sequence joins TRBV7-3 and TRBJ2-3; TRBD2 might be the D (5 bases). V was clipped by 5 bases and J by 6 bases, with 12 bases between them. Germline lookup yields CDR1 SGHTA and CDR2 FQGTGA. This CDR3 is 13 amino acids long. The CDR3 loop is CASSREEVDTQYF. CDR3 DNA sequence: TGTGCCAGCAGCCGCGAGGAGGTCGATACGCAGTATTTT.

The table lists this clonotype with many counts. The genes are TRBV11-2 and TRBJ2-1, with 8 bases lining up with TRBD1. The CDR3 is 15 residues long. V shed 1 base and J 8 bases; nucleotides not matched to a gene: 7. Germline V CDR1 and CDR2: SGHAT, FQNNGV. The CDR3 nucleotides read TGTGCCAGCAGCTTAGGCGGGACAGGCGTGGATGAGCAGTTCTTC. Its protein is CASSLGGTGVDEQFF.

This clonotype came up many times. V is TRBV29-1 and J is TRBJ2-1; D possibly uses TRBD1 or TRBD2 (5 bases each). CDR3 length: 13 amino acids. V shed 7 bases and J shed 3 bases, with 13 bases lying between them. The germline CDR1 and CDR2 sequences are SQVTM and ANQGSEA. In DNA form, the CDR3 reads TGCAGCGGCCGGGACGGCCACTACAATGAGCAGTTCTTC. This sequence encodes CSGRDGHYNEQFF.

This clonotype was seen many times. At one end the junction does not follow the germline gene, possibly because of a read error. The chain combines TRBV5-4 with TRBJ2-1, with 7 bases fitting TRBD2. Germline CDR1 and CDR2: SGHNT and YYREEE (reference sequence). CDR3 length: 12 residues. The CDR3 here is CASSRDYYEQFF. CDR3 DNA sequence: TGTGCCAGCAGTCGGGACTACTATGAGCAGTTCTTC.

This clonotype was detected ten times or more. V usage is TRBV10-3 and J usage is TRBJ1-1; 7 bases are a match to TRBD1. Per the germline V gene, CDR1 is ENHRY and CDR2 is SYGVKD. The V gene end was trimmed by 3 bases and the J gene end by 0 bases; junction bases not matched to a gene: 7. This CDR3 has 16 residues. The CDR3: CAISDPGDSLNTEAFF. The CDR3 DNA reads TGTGCCATCAGTGACCCAGGGGACAGTTTGAACACTGAAGCTTTCTTT.

This clonotype has ten or more counts. The chain combines TRBV7-2 with TRBJ2-7; 9 bases are shared with TRBD1. The CDR3 has 14 residues. J gave up 5 bases and V 5 bases, and 7 bases lay outside the gene matches. Per the germline V gene, CDR1 is SGHTA and CDR2 is FQGNSA. The CDR3 coding sequence is TGTGCCAGCAGCATACAGGGGGCGGGGGACGAGCAGTACTTC. Encoded protein: CASSIQGAGDEQYF.

The table lists this clonotype with many counts. The chain uses TRBV5-1 and TRBJ1-2; no firm D call. Trimming took off 0 bases at V and 4 bases at J, with 13 bases between the two ends. Germline V gene lookup returns CDR1 SGHRS and CDR2 YFSETQ. The CDR3 loop spans 15 amino acids. CDR3 region: CASSLEDSRFYGYTF. DNA for the CDR3: TGCGCCAGCAGCTTGGAAGACTCAAGGTTCTATGGCTACACCTTC.

This clonotype was recorded at least ten times. The rearrangement joins TRBV4-1 to TRBJ2-2; D is ambiguous. V was trimmed by 2 bases and J by 7 bases, leaving 8 bases between them. This CDR3 has 13 residues. Germline V CDR1 and CDR2: MGHRA, YSYEKL. CDR3 sequence reads: CASSQFWGGELFF. DNA for the CDR3: TGCGCCAGCAGCCAATTCTGGGGCGGGGAGCTGTTTTTT.

A few counts support this clonotype. This rearrangement joins TRBV20-1 to TRBJ2-5; 8 bases line up with TRBD2. V gave up 1 base and J gave up 5 bases; unmatched junction bases: 3. Germline V gene lookup returns CDR1 DFQATT and CDR2 SNEGSKA (reference sequence). The CDR3 is 13 residues long. CDR3 amino acids: CSARAGGGETQYF. As DNA, the CDR3 is TGCAGTGCTAGAGCGGGGGGGGGGGAGACCCAGTACTTC.

This clonotype was seen repeatedly, ten times or more. The chain links TRBV12-3 or TRBV12-4 to TRBJ2-1; TRBD2 agrees at 7 bases. The CDR3 contains 12 residues. Trimming took 6 bases from V and 8 from J; bases not matched to a gene: 4. The CDR3 here is CASSLGGDEQFF. The CDR3 region has the DNA TGTGCCAGCAGCCTGGGAGGGGATGAGCAGTTCTTC.

This clonotype was seen many times. This chain connects TRBV2 to TRBJ1-1; no clear D gene. Germline loops: CDR1 SNHLY, CDR2 FYNNEI. The V and J ends lost 2 bases and 1 base respectively, with 8 bases between them. The CDR3 spans 14 residues. CDR3 loop: CASSEQSTNTEAFF. CDR3 sequence (DNA): TGTGCCAGCAGTGAACAGAGCACGAACACTGAAGCTTTCTTT.

The sample holds many counts of this clonotype. The genes are TRBV5-1 and TRBJ2-1; 10 bases are shared with TRBD2. The trim removed 0 bases at V and 8 bases at J, leaving 11 bases unmatched. The CDR3 is 17 residues long. The germline V gene has CDR1 SGHRS and CDR2 YFSETQ. Here the CDR3 reads CASSLGVGAGGNDEQFF. The CDR3, as DNA: TGCGCCAGCAGCTTGGGGGTCGGAGCGGGGGGGAACGATGAGCAGTTCTTC.

This clonotype has just a few counts. The chain combines TRBV2 with TRBJ1-1; the match to TRBD1 covers 8 bases. Germline V gene sequence: CDR1 SNHLY, CDR2 FYNNEI. The CDR3 length is 18 residues. Here the CDR3 DNA reads TGTACCTGCAGTGCCAACTCCAGGGGGCTGGAGATGAACACTGAAGCTTTCTTT. Translating it yields CTCSANSRGLEMNTEAFF.

This clonotype was picked up many times. The genes are TRBV5-1 and TRBJ1-1; no reliable D call. CDR3 size: 15 residues. Germline-derived CDR1 and CDR2 are SGHRS and YFSETQ. Trimming shortened V by 2 bases and J by 5 bases, and 16 bases separated the two germline ends. The CDR3 sequence: CASSFFAGLTTEAFF. The DNA of the CDR3 is TGCGCCAGCAGCTTCTTCGCGGGTTTAACAACTGAAGCTTTCTTT.

This clonotype was detected ten times or more. The rearrangement links TRBV12-3 or TRBV12-4 to TRBJ2-2; D remains unclear. The V and J ends lost 3 bases and 8 bases respectively, with 4 bases between them. CDR3 length: 11 residues. The CDR3: CASSFVGELFF. CDR3 DNA: TGTGCCAGCAGTTTCGTGGGGGAGCTGTTTTTT.

In this sample, this clonotype turned up many times. The chain is built from TRBV2 and TRBJ2-7, with D possibly called TRBD1 or TRBD2 (5 bases each). The CDR3 is made up of 13 amino acids. Trimming cost V 6 bases and J 5 bases, with 14 bases left between them. CDR1 is SNHLY, CDR2 FYNNEI, per germline. In DNA, the CDR3 is TGTGCCAGCAGCCCGGGACCCTTGGACGAGCAGTACTTC. This encodes CASSPGPLDEQYF.

This clonotype was observed many times. The rearrangement uses TRBV7-2 and TRBJ1-2, with D uncertain. Trimming took 6 bases from V and 3 from J, leaving 14 bases between them. The CDR3 has 14 amino acids. Germline loops: CDR1 SGHTA, CDR2 FQGNSA. The CDR3 region has the DNA TGTGCCAGCAGGAAAGACGGTAGATACTATGGCTACACCTTC. Amino acid sequence: CASRKDGRYYGYTF.

The table lists this clonotype with many counts. V gene TRBV18 combines with J gene TRBJ2-7, with D unresolved. CDR1 is KGHSH, CDR2 LQKENI, per germline. This CDR3 region has 15 residues. The ends were cut back, 6 bases at V and 6 bases at J, with 21 bases in the middle. CDR3 sequence (DNA): TGTGCCAGCTCCCACGAAGCCCACAGTGGAAGCGAGCAGTACTTC. Protein: CASSHEAHSGSEQYF.

This clonotype was recorded many times. The CDR3 spells CSARDWSTGDEQYF. The CDR3 DNA reads as TGCAGTGCTAGAGATTGGTCTACAGGAGACGAGCAGTACTTC. V is TRBV20-1 and J is TRBJ2-7; maybe TRBD1 (5 bases). Germline lookup yields CDR1 DFQATT and CDR2 SNEGSKA (reference sequence). The CDR3 extends over 14 amino acids. The V end was cut by 0 bases, the J end by 5 bases, with 14 bases between.

This clonotype was seen a handful of times. The rearrangement joins TRBV7-4 to TRBJ2-7, with 12 bases identical to TRBD2. The V and J ends lost 8 bases and 3 bases, in that order; junction bases with no gene match: 8. CDR3 length equals 15 residues. Germline V gives CDR1 SGHVT, CDR2 SQSDAQ. CDR3 region: CASRSSGGGNYEQYF. CDR3 DNA: TGTGCCAGCCGATCTAGCGGGGGGGGAAACTACGAGCAGTACTTC.

The rearrangement joins TRBV12-3 or TRBV12-4 to TRBJ1-1; 7 nucleotides agree with TRBD1. V lost 4 bases to trimming and J lost 7 bases; unmatched junction nucleotides: 9. The CDR3 is 14 amino acids. The CDR3 region has the DNA TGTGCCAGCAGTTGGACAGGCGGTACGAGTGAAGCTTTCTTT. Translating it yields CASSWTGGTSEAFF.

This clonotype was detected ten times or more. This chain joins TRBV27 and TRBJ2-7, with 9 positions matching TRBD2. The CDR3 has 15 residues. J gave up 6 bases and V 2 bases, and 8 bases lay outside the gene matches. Germline values: CDR1 MNHEY, CDR2 SMNVEV (reference sequence). CDR3 in DNA: TGTGCCAGCAGTTTAGGCGGGGGGGCCGTCTTCGAGCAGTACTTC. Its protein product is CASSLGGGAVFEQYF.

This clonotype was counted many times. This rearrangement joins TRBV5-1 to TRBJ2-5; 9 bases line up with TRBD1. Germline CDR1 reads SGHRS; CDR2 reads YFSETQ. CDR3 size: 16 residues. Unmatched junction bases numbered 11, after V lost 4 bases and J lost 4 bases. This chain's CDR3 is CASSPRLTGGGETQYF. In nucleotides, the CDR3 is TGCGCCAGCAGCCCCCGACTGACAGGGGGTGGAGAGACCCAGTACTTC.

In its sample, this clonotype was seen many times. The chain joins TRBV7-6 to TRBJ1-1, with D perhaps TRBD1 (6 bases). V lost 1 base and J 2 bases, leaving 11 bases between the germline ends. Looked up from germline, CDR1 is SGHVS and CDR2 is FNYEAQ. The CDR3 length is 15 residues. The DNA for the CDR3 is TGTGCCAGCAGCTTAGGGGCAGGGGCAAACACTGAAGCTTTCTTT. This gives the protein CASSLGAGANTEAFF.

This clonotype was recorded at least ten times. The genes are TRBV29-1 and TRBJ2-7; the match to TRBD2 covers 8 bases. The CDR3 sequence is 16 residues long. Germline V gene sequence: CDR1 SQVTM, CDR2 ANQGSEA. V trimming: 6 bases; J trimming: 1 base; junction bases outside the gene matches: 14. CDR3 loop: CSVYSSRGGSSYEQYF. CDR3 sequence (DNA): TGCAGCGTCTACAGCTCACGGGGGGGGTCATCCTACGAGCAGTACTTC.

There are many counts of this clonotype. J is TRBJ2-7 and V is TRBV18, with 8 bases matching TRBD2. This CDR3 spans 15 amino acids. Trimming at V came to 3 bases and at J to 1 base, leaving 5 bases not matched to a gene. Germline V gene lookup returns CDR1 KGHSH and CDR2 LQKENI. The CDR3 loop reads CASSPGGGYSYEQYF. The CDR3 DNA reads TGTGCCAGCTCACCGGGCGGGGGGTATTCCTACGAGCAGTACTTC.

This clonotype was recorded at least ten times. CDR3 sequence: CASSLPSLFDEQFF. The CDR3 DNA follows: TGTGCCAGCAGCTTGCCCAGTCTCTTCGATGAGCAGTTCTTC. The chain has TRBV5-4 and TRBJ2-1; D gene unclear. Trimming shortened V by 1 base and J by 8 bases, and 13 bases separated the two germline ends. The germline V gene encodes CDR1 SGHNT and CDR2 YYREEE (reference sequence). This CDR3 contains 14 residues.